This TCR beta chain was retrieved from a study of T-cell memory formation after mild COVID-19. Study-wide points: Within pre-infection memory, some responding clones were found, suggesting cross-reactive memory joined. Day 15 to 85 contracting clones showed balanced CD4/CD8; day 15 to 37 expanders favored CD4+.

CDR3 length: 13 residues. The V segment lost 5 bases and the J segment 3 bases; nucleotides outside the gene matches: 3. Germline-derived CDR1 and CDR2 are KGHDR and SFDVKD. Worth noting for this clonotype: Antigen specificity is unknown.

Using its own MiXCR run on the 5' RACE reads, TCRdb lists one record per CDR3 protein. This table holds 360,000 or so distinct CDR3 sequences, approximately 29% found once. The receptor's source is an adult woman who had mild COVID-19 (a few samples of this study predate the infection). Cell type and time point are not known. The sequencing sample was made of PBMCs or a T cell subset sorted from them (not recorded which). The chain employs TRBV24-1 and TRBJ2-7; the match to TRBD1 covers 7 bases. The chain's CDR3 is CATSATGDYEQYF. The DNA of the CDR3 is TGTGCCACCAGTGCAACAGGGGACTACGAGCAGTACTTC.